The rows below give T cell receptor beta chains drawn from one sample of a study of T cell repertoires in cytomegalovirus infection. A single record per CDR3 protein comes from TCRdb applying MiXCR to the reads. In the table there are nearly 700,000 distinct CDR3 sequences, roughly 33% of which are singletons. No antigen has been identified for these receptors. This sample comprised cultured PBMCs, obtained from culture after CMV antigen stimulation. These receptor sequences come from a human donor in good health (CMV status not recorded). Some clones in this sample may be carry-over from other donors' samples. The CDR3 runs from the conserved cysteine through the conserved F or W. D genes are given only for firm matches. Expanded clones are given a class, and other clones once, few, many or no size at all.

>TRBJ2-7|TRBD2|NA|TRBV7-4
CASSFLGLVHEQYF
TGTGCCAGCAGCTTCCTCGGACTAGTCCACGAGCAGTACTTC
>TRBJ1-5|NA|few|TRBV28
CASSLVDPGNQPQHF
TGTGCCAGCAGTTTAGTGGACCCAGGCAATCAGCCCCAGCATTTT
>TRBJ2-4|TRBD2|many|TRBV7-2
CASSFGMTGLLAKNIQYF
TGTGCCAGCAGCTTCGGTATGACGGGACTACTAGCCAAAAACATTCAGTACTTC
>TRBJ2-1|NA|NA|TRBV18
CASSRATARHGPNEQFF
TGTGCCAGCTCACGTGCGACAGCCCGTCATGGGCCCAATGAGCAGTTCTTC
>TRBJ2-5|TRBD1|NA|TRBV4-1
CASSQDLRDRGGGQETQYF
TGCGCCAGCAGCCAAGATCTCAGGGACAGGGGAGGCGGCCAAGAGACCCAGTACTTC
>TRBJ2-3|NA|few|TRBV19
CASTRSGWFTDTQYF
TGTGCCAGTACGAGGAGCGGGTGGTTCACAGATACGCAGTATTTT
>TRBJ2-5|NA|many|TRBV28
CASSPRARETQYF
TGTGCCAGCTCTCCCCGGGCACGGGAGACCCAGTACTTC
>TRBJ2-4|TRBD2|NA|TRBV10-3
CATQPAGYLAKNIQYF
TGTGCCACTCAGCCAGCGGGGTACCTAGCCAAAAACATTCAGTACTTC
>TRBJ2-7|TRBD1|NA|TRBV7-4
CASSLSQGQAIEQYF
TGTGCCAGCAGCTTAAGCCAGGGACAGGCTATCGAGCAGTACTTC
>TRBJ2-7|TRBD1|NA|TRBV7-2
CASRLGQGLNYEQYF
TGTGCCAGCAGACTGGGACAGGGTTTGAACTACGAGCAGTACTTC
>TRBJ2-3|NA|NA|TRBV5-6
CASSFRVGLSDTQYF
TGTGCCAGCAGTTTTCGGGTTGGCTTGTCCGATACGCAGTATTTT
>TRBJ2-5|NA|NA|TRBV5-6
CASSPDPWETQYF
TGTGCCAGCAGCCCGGACCCTTGGGAGACCCAGTACTTC
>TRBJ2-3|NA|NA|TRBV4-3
CASSQDPPYRGGRTDTQYF
TGCGCCAGCAGCCAAGATCCCCCTTACCGAGGGGGACGCACAGATACGCAGTATTTT
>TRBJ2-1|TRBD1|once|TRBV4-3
CASSQGVRDRGYNEQFF
TGCGCCAGCAGCCAAGGCGTTCGGGACAGGGGATATAATGAGCAGTTCTTC
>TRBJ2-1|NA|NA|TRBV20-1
CSARDQPSPAEQFF
TGCAGTGCTAGAGATCAGCCATCCCCCGCTGAGCAGTTCTTC
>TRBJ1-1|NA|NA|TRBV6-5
CASSYMVDTEAFF
TGTGCCAGCAGTTATATGGTGGACACTGAAGCTTTCTTT
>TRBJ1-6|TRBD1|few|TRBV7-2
CASSSGGIYNSPLHF
TGTGCCAGCAGCTCAGGGGGTATCTATAATTCACCCCTCCACTTT
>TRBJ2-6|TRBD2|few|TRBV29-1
CSVVLGRENSGANVLTF
TGCAGCGTTGTACTCGGGCGGGAGAATTCTGGGGCCAACGTCCTGACTTTC
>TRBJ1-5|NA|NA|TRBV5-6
CASSLQHRVRDQPQHF
TGTGCCAGCAGCTTGCAGCACAGGGTCAGGGATCAGCCCCAGCATTTT
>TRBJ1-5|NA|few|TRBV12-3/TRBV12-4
CASSKRRQGGQPQHF
TGTGCCAGCAGTAAGAGGCGACAAGGAGGTCAGCCCCAGCATTTT
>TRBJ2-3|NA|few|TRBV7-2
CASSFRGTGVMADTQYF
TGTGCCAGCAGCTTCCGGGGAACGGGAGTGATGGCAGATACGCAGTATTTT
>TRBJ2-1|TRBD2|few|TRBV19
CASKTGGTLYNEQFF
TGTGCCAGTAAAACGGGGGGGACACTGTACAATGAGCAGTTCTTC
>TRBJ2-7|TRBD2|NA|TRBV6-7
CASRTPLAADYEQYF
TGTGCCAGCAGGACCCCGCTAGCGGCCGACTACGAGCAGTACTTC
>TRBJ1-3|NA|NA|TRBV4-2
CASSQDGFAANSGNTIYF
TGTGCCAGCAGCCAAGATGGATTTGCGGCGAACTCTGGAAACACCATATATTTT
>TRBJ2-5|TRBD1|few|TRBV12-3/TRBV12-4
CASSRNRGDAQETQYF
TGTGCCAGCAGTAGGAACAGGGGAGATGCCCAAGAGACCCAGTACTTC
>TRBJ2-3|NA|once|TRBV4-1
CASSQVGSGSTDTQYF
TGCGCCAGCAGCCAAGTTGGGAGTGGTAGCACAGATACGCAGTATTTT
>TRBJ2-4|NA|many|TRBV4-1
CASSPLLLAKNIQYF
TGCGCCAGCAGCCCGCTACTACTAGCCAAAAACATTCAGTACTTC
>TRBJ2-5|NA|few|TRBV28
CASTQEGETQYF
TGTGCCAGCACCCAAGAGGGGGAGACCCAGTACTTC
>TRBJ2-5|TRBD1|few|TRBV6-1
CASSTDVRGYQETQYF
TGTGCCAGCAGTACCGATGTCAGGGGGTACCAAGAGACCCAGTACTTC
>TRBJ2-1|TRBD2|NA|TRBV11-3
CASSSSGKDEQFF
TGTGCCAGCAGCTCTAGCGGAAAAGATGAGCAGTTCTTC
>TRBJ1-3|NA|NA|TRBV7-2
CASSLEGGTGNTIYF
TGTGCCAGCAGCTTAGAGGGGGGAACTGGAAACACCATATATTTT
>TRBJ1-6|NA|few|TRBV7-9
CASSLAIGRRDSPLHF
TGTGCCAGCAGCTTAGCGATAGGGAGACGTGATTCACCCCTCCACTTT
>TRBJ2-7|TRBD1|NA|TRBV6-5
CASREFGTGSYEQYF
TGTGCCAGCAGGGAGTTTGGGACAGGGTCCTACGAGCAGTACTTC
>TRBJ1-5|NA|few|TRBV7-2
CASSRWGNQPQHF
TGTGCCAGCAGCCGGTGGGGGAATCAGCCCCAGCATTTT
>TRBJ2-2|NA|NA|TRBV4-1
CASSQGWEAAHTGELFF
TGCGCCAGCAGCCAAGGGTGGGAAGCAGCTCACACCGGGGAGCTGTTTTTT
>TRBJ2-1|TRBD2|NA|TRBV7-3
CASSHLAGLPRGEQFF
TGTGCCAGCAGCCATTTAGCGGGGCTGCCCCGGGGGGAGCAGTTCTTC
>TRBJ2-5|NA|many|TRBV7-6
CASSKEGYRGQTQYF
TGTGCCAGCAGCAAGGAGGGGTACAGGGGCCAGACCCAGTACTTC
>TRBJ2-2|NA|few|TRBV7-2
CASSSRDTGELFF
TGTGCCAGCAGCTCCCGGGACACCGGGGAGCTGTTTTTT
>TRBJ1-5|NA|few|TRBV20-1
CSATRGGVSNPQHF
TGCAGTGCAACGCGCGGGGGAGTGTCAAATCCCCAGCATTTT
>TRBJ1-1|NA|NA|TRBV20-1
CSASLQQDTEAFF
TGCAGTGCTAGCCTCCAACAGGACACTGAAGCTTTCTTT
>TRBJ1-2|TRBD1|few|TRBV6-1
CASTRRIEGQGAFYGYTF
TGTGCCAGCACCCGTAGAATCGAGGGACAGGGGGCGTTCTATGGCTACACCTTC
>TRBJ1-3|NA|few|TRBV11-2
CASSSSVTSGVIYF
TGTGCCAGCAGCTCCTCGGTTACCAGCGGAGTCATATATTTT
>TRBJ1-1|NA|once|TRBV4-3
CASSQIQDGTEAFF
TGCGCCAGCAGCCAAATTCAGGACGGCACTGAAGCTTTCTTT